This T cell receptor (beta chain) was sequenced in a study of T-cell memory formation after mild COVID-19. The wider study: Clusters were largely donor specific.

Study observations and caveats: From day 15 to 85, contracting clones were balanced between CD4 and CD8, whereas later expanders leaned toward CD4+. Shrinking CD4+ clones were chiefly CM and EM; CD8+ ones were chiefly EMRA.

This clonotype was recorded once. Its antigen is unidentified. With constant-segment primers, 5'RACE yielded cDNA libraries of TCR alpha and TCR beta that carried sample barcodes and UMIs. MiXCR was run by TCRdb on the 5' RACE reads, yielding one entry per CDR3 protein. The sample gives about 600,000 distinct CDR3 sequences, approximately 21% of which show up once; approximately 8.4% is in the top ten. This sequence originates from an adult woman who had mild COVID-19 (a few samples of this study predate the infection). Cell type and time point are not known. Input material: PBMCs or a T cell subset sorted from them (not recorded which).

Written as DNA, the CDR3 is TGTGCCAGCAGGTCGGACCCACACTACGAGCAGTACTTC. This encodes CASRSDPHYEQYF. The gene calls are TRBV7-9 and TRBJ2-7; D is unresolved. V was trimmed by 6 bases and J by 3 bases, leaving 12 bases between them. Germline CDR1 reads SEHNR; CDR2 reads FQNEAQ (reference sequence). The CDR3 is 13 amino acids.